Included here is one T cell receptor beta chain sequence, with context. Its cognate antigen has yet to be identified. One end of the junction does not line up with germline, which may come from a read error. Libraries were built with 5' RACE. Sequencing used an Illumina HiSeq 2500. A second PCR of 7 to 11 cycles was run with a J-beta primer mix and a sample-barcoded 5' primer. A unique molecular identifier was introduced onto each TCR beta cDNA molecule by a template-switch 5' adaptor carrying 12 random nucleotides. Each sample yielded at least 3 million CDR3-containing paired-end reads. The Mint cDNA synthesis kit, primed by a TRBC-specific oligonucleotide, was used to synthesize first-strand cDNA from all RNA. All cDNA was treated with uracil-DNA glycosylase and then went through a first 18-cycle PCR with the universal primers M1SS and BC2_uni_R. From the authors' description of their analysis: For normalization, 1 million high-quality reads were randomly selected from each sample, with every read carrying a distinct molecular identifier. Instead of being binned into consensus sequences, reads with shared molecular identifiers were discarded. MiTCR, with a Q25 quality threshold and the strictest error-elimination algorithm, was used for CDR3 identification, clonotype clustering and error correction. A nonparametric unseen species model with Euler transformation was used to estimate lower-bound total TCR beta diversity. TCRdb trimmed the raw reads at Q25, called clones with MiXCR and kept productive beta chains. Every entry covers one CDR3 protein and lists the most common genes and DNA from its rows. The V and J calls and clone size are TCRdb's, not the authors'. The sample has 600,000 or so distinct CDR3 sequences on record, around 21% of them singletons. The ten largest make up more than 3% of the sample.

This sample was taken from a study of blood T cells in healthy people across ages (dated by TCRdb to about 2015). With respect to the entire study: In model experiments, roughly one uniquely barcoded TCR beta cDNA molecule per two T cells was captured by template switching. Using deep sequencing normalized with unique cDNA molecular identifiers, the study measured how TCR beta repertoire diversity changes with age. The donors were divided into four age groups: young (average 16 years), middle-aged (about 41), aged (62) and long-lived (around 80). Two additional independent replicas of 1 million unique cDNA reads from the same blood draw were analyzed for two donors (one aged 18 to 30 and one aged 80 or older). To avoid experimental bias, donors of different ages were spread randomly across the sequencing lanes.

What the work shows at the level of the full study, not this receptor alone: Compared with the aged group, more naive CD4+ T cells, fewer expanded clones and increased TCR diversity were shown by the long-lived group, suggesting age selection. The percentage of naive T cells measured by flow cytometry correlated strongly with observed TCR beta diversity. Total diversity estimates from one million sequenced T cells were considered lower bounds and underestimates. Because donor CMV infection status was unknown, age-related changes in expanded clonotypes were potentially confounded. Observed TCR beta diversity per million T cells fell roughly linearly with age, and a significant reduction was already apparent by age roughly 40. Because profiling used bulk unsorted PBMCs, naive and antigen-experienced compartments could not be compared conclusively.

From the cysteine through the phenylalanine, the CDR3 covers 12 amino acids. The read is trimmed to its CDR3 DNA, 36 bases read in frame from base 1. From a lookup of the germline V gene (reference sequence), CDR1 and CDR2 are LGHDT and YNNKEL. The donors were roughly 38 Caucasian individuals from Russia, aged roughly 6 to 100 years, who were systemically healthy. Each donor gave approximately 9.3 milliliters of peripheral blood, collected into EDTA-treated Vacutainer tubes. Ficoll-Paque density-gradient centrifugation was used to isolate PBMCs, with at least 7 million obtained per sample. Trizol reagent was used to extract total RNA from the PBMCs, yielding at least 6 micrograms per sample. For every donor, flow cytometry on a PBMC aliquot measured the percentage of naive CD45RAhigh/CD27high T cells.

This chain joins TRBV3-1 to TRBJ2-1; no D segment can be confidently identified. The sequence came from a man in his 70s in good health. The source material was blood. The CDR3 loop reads CASGQRFNEQFF. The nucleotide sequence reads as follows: TGTGCCAGCGGCCAGAGATTCAATGAGCAGTTCTTC.